This TCR beta chain comes out of a study of human T cells and chemical hapten exposure. The overall study: The study patch tested 0.01% DPC on the upper back and read results at 6 days.

In the original processing: TCR counts had a median of about 92,000 per sample and spanned 23,224 to 690,600. TCRdb reanalysed the RACE reads using MiXCR and keeps one entry per CDR3 protein. TCRdb, not the authors, supplied the V and J calls. The sample holds roughly 110,000 distinct CDR3 sequences, around 12% seen once. Overall study results and limits: Sensitization with DPC brought no change to TCRs above 1 in 1000 in frequency.

Germline loops: CDR1 MDHEN, CDR2 SYDVKM. The CDR3 is 13 amino acids. V dropped 3 bases and J dropped 7 bases, with 13 bases sitting between them. Time point given: pre-sensitization, week 0. Treatment meaning: therapeutic diphenylcyclopropenone sensitization with weekly scalp DPC. It was unfractionated whole blood from which total RNA was extracted. This clonotype has more than one count but fewer than ten. Antigen unknown. The material was whole blood, obtained in connection with sensitization to the hapten diphenylcyclopropenone (DPC). The receptor was isolated from a woman aged 45-65 years with alopecia areata. Some clones in this sample may be carry-over from other donors' samples. This rearrangement joins TRBV28 to TRBJ2-7; the D is unclear. CDR3 loop: CASSFDRTREQYF. The CDR3, as DNA: TGTGCCAGCAGTTTCGACCGAACCCGGGAGCAGTACTTC.